The 27 T cell receptor beta chains below come from one sample, sequenced in a study of blood T cells in healthy people across ages. A second PCR of about 6 to 12 cycles used a sample-barcoded 5' primer and a J-beta primer mix. One entry per CDR3 protein results from TCRdb running MiXCR on the 5' RACE reads. The repertoire holds 800,000 to 950,000 distinct CDR3 sequences, with about 48% as singletons. Sequencing used blood. These receptors were taken from a man younger than 45 in good health.

This clonotype was detected once. The rearrangement joins TRBV11-3 to TRBJ2-1; TRBD1 agrees at 7 bases. Germline values: CDR1 SGHNT, CDR2 YENEEA. The CDR3 runs to 15 residues. V lost 5 bases to trimming and J lost 5 bases; unmatched junction nucleotides: 9. CDR3 sequence (DNA): TGTGCCAGCAGCCCTTGGCAGGGGGACGACAATGAGCAGTTCTTC. It specifies CASSPWQGDDNEQFF.

Only a few counts were recorded for this clonotype. CDR3 nucleotides: TGTGCCAGCAGCCCCGGGCGGAAACCCCCCTACGAGCAGTACTTC. Encoded protein: CASSPGRKPPYEQYF. The rearrangement uses TRBV6-5 and TRBJ2-7; no clear D gene. CDR1 MNHEY and CDR2 SVGAGI come from the germline V gene. V lost 6 bases to trimming and J lost 2 bases, with 17 bases between them. CDR3 length: 15 amino acids.

The chain recombines TRBV6-4 with TRBJ2-1; D is possibly TRBD1 (6 bases). V lost 7 bases to trimming and J lost 6 bases, with 13 bases between them. This CDR3 spans 13 amino acids. Germline CDR1 and CDR2: MRHNA and SNTAGT. The CDR3: CASTEWGPNEQFF. In DNA form, the CDR3 reads TGTGCCAGCACCGAGTGGGGGCCCAATGAGCAGTTCTTC.

The CDR3 sequence is CASSAAGTLYGYTF. The CDR3 DNA reads TGTGCCAGCAGTGCGGCCGGGACCCTCTATGGCTACACCTTC. The chain couples TRBV27 to TRBJ1-2; weak D call: TRBD1 (5 bases). Germline CDR1 and CDR2: MNHEY and SMNVEV (reference sequence). The CDR3 length is 14 residues. V lost 5 bases and J lost 4, with 14 bases in between.

This clonotype was picked up a small number of times. The chain couples TRBV6-2 or TRBV6-3 to TRBJ1-6; TRBD1 is a possible D gene (5 bases). V was clipped by 2 bases and J by 14 bases, with 7 bases between them. Germline V CDR1 and CDR2: MNHEY, SVGEGT. This CDR3 contains 11 residues. The CDR3 region is CASSYRGALHF. The CDR3 DNA reads TGTGCCAGCAGTTACCGAGGGGCCCTCCACTTT.

The sample holds a few counts of this clonotype. The chain recombines TRBV7-2 with TRBJ2-1, with D perhaps TRBD1 (6 bases). The CDR3 is 16 residues long. V lost 0 bases and J lost 8, with 17 bases in between. The germline gives CDR1 SGHTA, CDR2 FQGNSA. CDR3 nucleotide sequence: TGTGCCAGCAGCTTAGCCACGACAGGTAGTAGCTATGAGCAGTTCTTC. Protein: CASSLATTGSSYEQFF.

The chain has TRBV9 and TRBJ1-2; 9 bases fit TRBD1. The J segment lost 8 bases and the V segment lost 3 bases, leaving 17 bases of the junction unmatched. Germline V lookup: CDR1 SGDLS, CDR2 YYNGEE. The CDR3 consists of 17 residues. The chain's CDR3 is CASSANRRRDRADGYTF. As DNA, the CDR3 is TGTGCCAGCAGCGCTAACAGAAGACGGGACAGGGCAGACGGCTACACCTTC.

The chain combines TRBV3-1 with TRBJ1-1; D perhaps matches TRBD1 (5 bases). Trimming shortened V by 3 bases and J by 11 bases, and 13 bases separated the two germline ends. CDR1 and CDR2 from the germline V gene are LGHDT and YNNKEL (reference sequence). This CDR3 has 12 residues. CDR3 sequence reads: CASSHRERKAFF. CDR3 sequence (DNA): TGTGCCAGCAGCCACAGGGAAAGGAAGGCTTTCTTT.

V usage is TRBV25-1 and J usage is TRBJ1-2; D remains ambiguous. CDR1 MGHDK and CDR2 SYGVNS come from the germline V gene. V was cut by 3 bases and J by 1 base, with 9 bases left in between. The CDR3 loop spans 14 amino acids. The CDR3 sequence: CASSDSLLNYGYTF. The CDR3 nucleotides read TGTGCCAGCAGTGACAGTTTGCTTAACTATGGCTACACCTTC.

The rearrangement joins TRBV4-2 to TRBJ2-7, with D perhaps TRBD1 or TRBD2 (5 bases each). CDR3 length equals 14 residues. From germline, CDR1 is LGHNA and CDR2 YNFKEQ. V lost 0 bases, J lost 4 bases, and 10 bases lay in between. CDR3 protein: CASSQEGETYEQYF. CDR3 DNA sequence: TGTGCCAGCAGCCAAGAGGGGGAGACATACGAGCAGTACTTC.

The J gene is TRBJ2-3, the V gene TRBV27; the D is unclear. CDR3 length: 14 residues. Germline CDR1 and CDR2: MNHEY and SMNVEV (reference sequence). Trimming removed 6 bases at V and 0 bases at J, with 10 bases between. The CDR3 region has the DNA TGTGCCAGCAGCCTCGTGATTAGCACAGATACGCAGTATTTT. Its translation: CASSLVISTDTQYF.

This clonotype has more than one count but fewer than ten. The V gene is TRBV29-1, the J gene TRBJ2-2; tentative D call: TRBD2 (6 bases). This CDR3 has 13 residues. Trimming stripped 7 bases from V and 2 bases from J, with 11 bases between. Germline V gene lookup returns CDR1 SQVTM and CDR2 ANQGSEA. In DNA, the CDR3 is TGCAGCGGTGGGACTGACAACACCGGGGAGCTGTTTTTT. Protein sequence: CSGGTDNTGELFF.

The chain couples TRBV2 to TRBJ2-3; 9 bases match TRBD2. The CDR3 totals 15 residues. Trimming removed 6 bases from V and 0 bases from J; junction bases left unmatched: 4. The germline CDR1 and CDR2 sequences are SNHLY and FYNNEI. The CDR3 DNA follows: TGTGCCAGCAGAGCGGGGGGATCAAGCACAGATACGCAGTATTTT. Translating it yields CASRAGGSSTDTQYF.

This clonotype was seen a few times. V usage is TRBV5-6 and J usage is TRBJ2-7; D gene ambiguous. Germline assignment: CDR1 SGHDT and CDR2 YYEEEE. The ends were cut back, 0 bases at V and 0 bases at J, with 7 bases in the middle. The CDR3 runs 14 residues. The CDR3 coding sequence is TGTGCCAGCAGCTTGGCCATGACCTCCTACGAGCAGTACTTC. This encodes CASSLAMTSYEQYF.

The chain joins TRBV29-1 to TRBJ2-3, with 11 positions matching TRBD2. The germline CDR1 and CDR2 sequences are SQVTM and ANQGSEA. After removal of 5 bases from V and 0 bases from J, the junction contained 10 bases not matched to a gene. This CDR3 is built from 17 residues. CDR3 protein: CSVSTGTSGTSTDTQYF. As DNA, the CDR3 is TGCAGCGTTTCTACCGGGACTAGCGGTACTAGCACAGATACGCAGTATTTT.

This clonotype has just a few counts. V usage is TRBV27 and J usage is TRBJ1-2; D is possibly TRBD1 (5 bases). The germline V gene has CDR1 MNHEY and CDR2 SMNVEV (reference sequence). V was cut by 4 bases and J by 1 base, with 16 bases left in between. There are 16 residues in the CDR3. For the CDR3, the DNA is TGTGCCAGCAGTTCCGCTGGGGTAGGGGATAACTATGGCTACACCTTC. Its translation: CASSSAGVGDNYGYTF.

The genes are TRBV25-1 and TRBJ2-3; 7 positions match TRBD2. Losses at the gene ends were 2 bases for V and 7 bases for J; bases not matched to a gene: 6. Germline V lookup: CDR1 MGHDK, CDR2 SYGVNS. The CDR3 has 14 amino acids. CDR3 amino acids: CASSEAGESNTQYF. For the CDR3, the DNA is TGTGCCAGCAGTGAAGCGGGGGAATCTAATACGCAGTATTTT.

This chain uses TRBV11-1 with TRBJ2-5; D unresolved. V shed 5 bases and J shed 6 bases, with 13 bases lying between them. This CDR3 is 13 amino acids long. Germline CDR1 is SGHAT and CDR2 is FQDESV (reference sequence). CDR3 sequence: CASSPDSRKTQYF. The DNA of the CDR3 is TGTGCCAGCAGCCCTGACTCAAGGAAGACCCAGTACTTC.

This chain connects TRBV3-1 to TRBJ2-4, with TRBD2 identical over 10 bases. From germline, CDR1 is LGHDT and CDR2 YNNKEL (reference sequence). V lost 3 bases, J lost 7 bases, and 12 bases stayed unmatched. This CDR3 has 17 amino acids. CDR3 loop: CASSHYGTSEALNIQYF. The CDR3 DNA sequence: TGTGCCAGCAGCCATTATGGGACTAGCGAGGCCCTGAACATTCAGTACTTC. Together with reference TRBV3-1 and TRBJ2-4, the CDR3 gives the full variable domain: DTAVSQTPKYLVTQMGNDKSIKCEQNLGHDTMYWYKQDSKKFLKIMFSYNNKELIINETVPNRFSPKSPDKAHLNLHINSLELGDSAVYFCASSHYGTSEALNIQYFGAGTRLSVL.

This clonotype was detected only a few times. V usage is TRBV20-1 and J usage is TRBJ2-7; D might be TRBD2 (5 bases). Gene TRBJ2-5 matches the end of the DNA better, so the J call may be wrong. The CDR3 is 12 residues long. Looked up from germline, CDR1 is DFQATT and CDR2 is SNEGSKA (reference sequence). CDR3 in DNA: TGCAGTGCTAGAGTTAGCGTCGAGACCCAGTACTTC. Amino acids: CSARVSVETQYF.

The V and J genes are TRBV14 and TRBJ2-3; D is uncertain. Germline V lookup: CDR1 SGHDN, CDR2 FVKESK. The CDR3 is 14 amino acids. V was cut by 2 bases and J by 0 bases, with 6 bases left in between. For the CDR3, the DNA is TGTGCCAGCAGCCAACCATCTAGCACAGATACGCAGTATTTT. This translates into CASSQPSSTDTQYF.

The chain joins TRBV6-1 to TRBJ1-2; 7 positions agree with TRBD1. The junction had 7 bases not matched to a gene; V was cut back by 7 bases and J by 2 bases. The CDR3 totals 14 residues. Germline V gene data show CDR1 as MNHNS and CDR2 as SASEGT. The CDR3 nucleotides are TGTGCCAGCAACGGACAGGCGGGAAACTATGGCTACACCTTC. Translation: CASNGQAGNYGYTF.

The CDR3 here is CASSLAGVQTQYF. DNA of the CDR3: TGTGCCAGCAGCTTGGCGGGGGTTCAGACCCAGTACTTC. The chain combines TRBV11-3 with TRBJ2-4; 7 nucleotides align to TRBD2. The J call may not be correct, given that the DNA end is closer to TRBJ2-5. Germline V gene sequence: CDR1 SGHNT, CDR2 YENEEA. The CDR3 has 13 residues.

The chain couples TRBV5-4 to TRBJ2-1, with D possibly being TRBD1 (6 bases). CDR1 and CDR2 from the germline V gene are SGHNT and YYREEE (reference sequence). Between the trimmed V and J ends, which lost 4 bases and 4 bases, there was a span of 15 bases. The CDR3 has 15 residues. CDR3 nucleotides: TGTGCCAGCAGCCTTGGACAGTTAGGATACAATGAGCAGTTCTTC. Its translation is CASSLGQLGYNEQFF.

This clonotype was recorded only once. The CDR3 loop reads CASSLLQGGSEAFF. The CDR3 DNA reads as TGTGCCAGCAGTTTGCTACAGGGAGGCTCTGAAGCTTTCTTT. The J gene is TRBJ1-1, the V gene TRBV27, with D perhaps TRBD1 (6 bases). Germline V gives CDR1 MNHEY, CDR2 SMNVEV (reference sequence). Deletions cut 3 bases from V and 6 bases from J, with 14 bases between. The CDR3 runs to 14 residues.

This clonotype has just a few counts. This may arise from a read error, as a much more abundant clone is one base away. The chain combines TRBV29-1 with TRBJ2-6; perhaps TRBD1 as D (5 bases). Germline V lookup: CDR1 SQVTM, CDR2 ANQGSEA. The CDR3 totals 17 residues. Trimming stripped 3 bases from V and 0 bases from J, with 15 bases between. DNA for the CDR3: TGCAGCGTTGACGAAGGGGTAAAGGGCTCTGGGGCCAACGTCCTGACTTTC. This gives the protein CSVDEGVKGSGANVLTF. Complete variable domain (other parts from reference TRBV29-1 and TRBJ2-6): SAVISQKPSRDICQRGTSLTIQCQVDSQVTMMFWYRQQPGQSLTLIATANQGSEATYESGFVIDKFPISRPNLTFSTLTVSNMSPEDSSIYLCSVDEGVKGSGANVLTFGAGSRLTVL.

The chain links TRBV11-2 to TRBJ1-2; 9 bases agree with TRBD1. Germline lookup yields CDR1 SGHAT and CDR2 FQNNGV. This CDR3 is built from 14 residues. After removal of 5 bases from V and 7 bases from J, the junction contained 8 bases not matched to a gene. As DNA, the CDR3 is TGTGCCAGCAGCACCGGGACAGGGTTCGGTGGCTACACCTTC. Translating it yields CASSTGTGFGGYTF.